This is a list of T cell receptor beta chains from one sample in a study of radiation and T cells in renal cell carcinoma. Assay used: immunoSEQ multiplex PCR; TCRdb lists only in-frame clones, some missing. The repertoire holds some 120,000 clones, with 70% to 90% as singletons. The sequencing here drew on blood, taken from a patient whose treatment included radiotherapy and nephrectomy. Source of these receptors: a woman aged 60 to 75 with renal cell carcinoma. Each CDR3 is given with its conserved first and last residue. Fields, in order: CDR3 protein, CDR3 DNA, V gene, clone size, J gene, D gene. The D gene is left open where the match is weak. Size tells how often a clone was seen (once, few, many) or the class of an expanded clone, and some rows leave it out.

CASSFTNYEQYF,TGTGCCAGCAGCTTTACAAATTACGAGCAGTACTTC,TRBV7-2,NA,TRBJ2-7,NA
CASSEESTDTQYF,TGTGCCAGCAGTGAGGAGAGCACAGATACGCAGTATTTT,TRBV6-1,NA,TRBJ2-3,NA
CASSPNRGPDTEAFF,TGTGCCAGCAGCCCGAACAGGGGACCAGACACTGAAGCTTTCTTT,TRBV14,few,TRBJ1-1,TRBD1
CAWSAGPGRGTFF,TGTGCCTGGAGTGCGGGCCCGGGACGCGGAACTTTCTTT,TRBV30,NA,TRBJ1-1,NA
CASSESFGYTF,TGTGCCAGCAGTGAGTCCTTCGGCTACACCTTC,TRBV6-1,NA,TRBJ1-2,NA
CASKTGGPYEQYF,TGTGCCAGCAAGACAGGGGGTCCCTACGAGCAGTACTTC,TRBV6-1,NA,TRBJ2-7,TRBD1
CASSLDAGYYGYTF,TGTGCCAGCAGCTTAGATGCCGGGTACTATGGCTACACCTTC,TRBV11-2,NA,TRBJ1-2,NA
CASRLAGGPNTQYF,TGTGCCAGCAGGTTAGCGGGGGGGCCGAATACGCAGTATTTT,TRBV27,NA,TRBJ2-3,TRBD2
CASSRQRESWEQYF,TGTGCCAGCAGCCGGCAGCGGGAGTCGTGGGAGCAGTACTTC,TRBV14,NA,TRBJ2-7,TRBD2
CASSEGIYGYTF,TGTGCCAGCAGTGAAGGGATCTATGGCTACACCTTC,TRBV2,NA,TRBJ1-2,NA
CASSIGGRETQYF,TGTGCCAGTAGTATCGGGGGGAGGGAGACCCAGTACTTC,TRBV19,NA,TRBJ2-5,TRBD2